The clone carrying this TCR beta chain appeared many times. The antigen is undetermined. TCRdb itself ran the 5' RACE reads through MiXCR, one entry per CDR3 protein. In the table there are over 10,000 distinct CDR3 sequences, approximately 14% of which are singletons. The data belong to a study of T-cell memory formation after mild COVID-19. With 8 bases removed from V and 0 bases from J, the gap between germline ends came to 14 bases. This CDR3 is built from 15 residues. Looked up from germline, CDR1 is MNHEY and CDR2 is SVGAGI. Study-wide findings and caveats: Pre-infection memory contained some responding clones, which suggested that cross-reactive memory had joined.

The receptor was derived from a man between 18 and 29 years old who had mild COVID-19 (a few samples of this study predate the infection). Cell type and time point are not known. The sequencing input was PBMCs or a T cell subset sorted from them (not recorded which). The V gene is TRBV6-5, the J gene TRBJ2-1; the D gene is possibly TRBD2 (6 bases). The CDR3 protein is CASGYGGNSYNEQFF. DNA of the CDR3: TGTGCCAGCGGCTACGGGGGTAACTCCTACAATGAGCAGTTCTTC.